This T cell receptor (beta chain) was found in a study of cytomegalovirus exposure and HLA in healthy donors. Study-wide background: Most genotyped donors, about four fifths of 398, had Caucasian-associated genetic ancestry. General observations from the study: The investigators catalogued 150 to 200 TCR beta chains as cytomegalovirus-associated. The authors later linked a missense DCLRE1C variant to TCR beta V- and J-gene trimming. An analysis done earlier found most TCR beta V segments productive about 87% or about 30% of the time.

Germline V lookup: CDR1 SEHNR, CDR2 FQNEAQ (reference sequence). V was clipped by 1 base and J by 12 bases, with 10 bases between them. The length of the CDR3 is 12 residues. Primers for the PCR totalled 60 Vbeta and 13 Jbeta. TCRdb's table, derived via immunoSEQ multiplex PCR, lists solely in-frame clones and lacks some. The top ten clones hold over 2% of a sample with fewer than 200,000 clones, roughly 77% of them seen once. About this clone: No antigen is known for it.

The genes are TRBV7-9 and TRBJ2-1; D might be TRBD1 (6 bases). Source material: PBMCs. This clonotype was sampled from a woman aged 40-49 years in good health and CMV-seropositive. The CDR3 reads CASSLDSRGQFF. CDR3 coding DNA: TGTGCCAGCAGCTTAGATTCCAGGGGGCAGTTCTTC.